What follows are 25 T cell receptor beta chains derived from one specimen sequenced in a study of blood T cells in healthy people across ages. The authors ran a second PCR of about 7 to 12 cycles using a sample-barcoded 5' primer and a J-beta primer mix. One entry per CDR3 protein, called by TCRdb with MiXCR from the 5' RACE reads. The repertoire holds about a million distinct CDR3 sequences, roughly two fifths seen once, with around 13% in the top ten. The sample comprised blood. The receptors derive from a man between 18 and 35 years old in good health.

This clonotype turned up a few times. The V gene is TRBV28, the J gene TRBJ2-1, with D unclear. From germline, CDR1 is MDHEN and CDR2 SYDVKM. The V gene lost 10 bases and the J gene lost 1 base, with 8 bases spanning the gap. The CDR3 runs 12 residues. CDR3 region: CATDLSYNEQFF. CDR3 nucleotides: TGTGCCACCGATTTATCCTACAATGAGCAGTTCTTC.

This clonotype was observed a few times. CDR3 region: CASTKSPGGYTF. The CDR3, as DNA: TGTGCCAGCACCAAATCTCCAGGCGGCTACACCTTC. The chain combines TRBV6-2 or TRBV6-3 with TRBJ1-2; D gene uncertain. Germline values: CDR1 MNHEY, CDR2 SVGEGT. The V gene lost 7 bases and the J gene lost 8 bases, with 14 bases spanning the gap. The CDR3 runs to 12 residues.

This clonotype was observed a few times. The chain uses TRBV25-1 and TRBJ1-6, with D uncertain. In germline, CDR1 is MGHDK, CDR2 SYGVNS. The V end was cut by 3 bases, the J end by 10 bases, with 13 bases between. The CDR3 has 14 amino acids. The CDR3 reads CASSDGFGLSPLHF. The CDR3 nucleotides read TGTGCCAGCAGTGACGGCTTCGGTCTCTCACCCCTCCACTTT. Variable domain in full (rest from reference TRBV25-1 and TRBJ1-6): EADIYQTPRYLVIGTGKKITLECSQTMGHDKMYWYQQDPGMELHLIHYSYGVNSTEKGDLSSESTVSRIRTEHFPLTLESARPSHTSQYLCASSDGFGLSPLHFGNGTRLTVT.

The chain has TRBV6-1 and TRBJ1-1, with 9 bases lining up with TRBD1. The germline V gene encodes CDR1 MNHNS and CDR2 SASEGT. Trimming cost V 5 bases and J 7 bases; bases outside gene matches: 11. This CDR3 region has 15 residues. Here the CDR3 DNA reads TGTGCCAGCAGTATTCGGGACAGGGCTCTCGGTGAAGCTTTCTTT. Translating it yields CASSIRDRALGEAFF.

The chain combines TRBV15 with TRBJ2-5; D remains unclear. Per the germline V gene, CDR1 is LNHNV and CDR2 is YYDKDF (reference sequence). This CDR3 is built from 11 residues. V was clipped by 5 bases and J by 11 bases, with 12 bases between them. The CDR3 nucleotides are TGTGCCACCAGCGCGGTAAATGAGCAGTACTTC. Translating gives CATSAVNEQYF.

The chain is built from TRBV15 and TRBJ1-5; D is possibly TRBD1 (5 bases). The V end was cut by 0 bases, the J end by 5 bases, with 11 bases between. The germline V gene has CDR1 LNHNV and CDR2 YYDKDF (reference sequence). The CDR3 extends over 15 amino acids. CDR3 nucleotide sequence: TGTGCCACCAGCAGAGATCCAGGGTTGGATCAGCCCCAGCATTTT. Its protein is CATSRDPGLDQPQHF.

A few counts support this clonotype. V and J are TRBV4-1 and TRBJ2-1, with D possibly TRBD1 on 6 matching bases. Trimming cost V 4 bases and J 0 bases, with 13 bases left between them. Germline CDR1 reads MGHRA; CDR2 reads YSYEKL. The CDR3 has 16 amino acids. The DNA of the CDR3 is TGCGCCAGCAGCCTGGACACAGGGTTCTCCTACAATGAGCAGTTCTTC. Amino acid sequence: CASSLDTGFSYNEQFF.

CDR3 in amino acids: CSARVRGGTSEAFF. In nucleotides, the CDR3 is TGCAGTGCTAGAGTGCGAGGAGGAACCTCTGAAGCTTTCTTT. The V call is TRBV20-1, the J call TRBJ1-1; D remains unclear. The CDR3 length is 14 residues. The V gene lost 1 base and the J gene lost 6 bases, with 15 bases spanning the gap. Germline lookup yields CDR1 DFQATT and CDR2 SNEGSKA (reference sequence).

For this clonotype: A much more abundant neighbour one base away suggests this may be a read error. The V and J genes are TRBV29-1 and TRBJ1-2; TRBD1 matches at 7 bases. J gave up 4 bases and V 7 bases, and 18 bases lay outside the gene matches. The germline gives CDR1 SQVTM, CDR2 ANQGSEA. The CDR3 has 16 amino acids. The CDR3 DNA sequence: TGCAGCGCCTTACCAGGCTCGAGTGGGACAGCCTATGGCTACACCTTC. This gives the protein CSALPGSSGTAYGYTF.

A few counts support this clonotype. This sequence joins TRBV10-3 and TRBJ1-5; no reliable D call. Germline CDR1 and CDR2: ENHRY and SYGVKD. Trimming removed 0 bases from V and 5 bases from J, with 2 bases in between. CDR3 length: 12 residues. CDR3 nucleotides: TGTGCCATCAGTGAGTCGTATCAGCCCCAGCATTTT. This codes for CAISESYQPQHF.

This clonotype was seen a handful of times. This chain's CDR3 is CSARDFRSSGLYNEQFF. In DNA form, the CDR3 reads TGCAGTGCTAGAGATTTCCGGTCTAGCGGGTTGTACAATGAGCAGTTCTTC. The chain combines TRBV20-1 with TRBJ2-1; TRBD2 agrees at 8 bases. Germline CDR1 reads DFQATT; CDR2 reads SNEGSKA (reference sequence). V shed 0 bases and J 4 bases; nucleotides not matched to a gene: 11. This CDR3 comprises 17 residues.

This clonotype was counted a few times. The DNA of the CDR3 is TGTGCCAGTGTTATGGACGGAAGCAGCACAGATACGCAGTATTTT. Translating it yields CASVMDGSSTDTQYF. V usage is TRBV2 and J usage is TRBJ2-3; no definite D call. The V gene lost 9 bases and the J gene lost 0 bases, with 16 bases spanning the gap. Germline CDR1 and CDR2: SNHLY and FYNNEI. The CDR3 length is 15 residues.

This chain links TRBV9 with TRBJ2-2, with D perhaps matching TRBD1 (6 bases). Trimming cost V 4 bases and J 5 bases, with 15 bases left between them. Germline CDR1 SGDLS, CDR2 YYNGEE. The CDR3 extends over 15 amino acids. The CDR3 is CASSPQGRLTGELFF. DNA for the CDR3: TGTGCCAGCAGCCCACAGGGCCGTCTAACCGGGGAGCTGTTTTTT. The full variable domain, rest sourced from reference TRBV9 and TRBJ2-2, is DSGVTQTPKHLITATGQRVTLRCSPRSGDLSVYWYQQSLDQGLQFLIQYYNGEERAKGNILERFSAQQFPDLHSELNLSSLELGDSALYFCASSPQGRLTGELFFGEGSRLTVL.

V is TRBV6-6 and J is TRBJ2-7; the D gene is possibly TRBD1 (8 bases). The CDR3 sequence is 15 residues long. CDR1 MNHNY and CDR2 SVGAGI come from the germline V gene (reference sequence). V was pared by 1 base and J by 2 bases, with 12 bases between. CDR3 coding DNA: TGTGCCAGCAGTTACTTTACAGGGGGGGCCTACGAGCAGTACTTC. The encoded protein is CASSYFTGGAYEQYF.

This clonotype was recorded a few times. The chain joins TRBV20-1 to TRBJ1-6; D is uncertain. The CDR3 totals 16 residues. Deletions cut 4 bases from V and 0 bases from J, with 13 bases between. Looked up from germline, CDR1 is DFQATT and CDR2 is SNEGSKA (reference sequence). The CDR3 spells CSAKMPLSSYNSPLHF. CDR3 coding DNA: TGCAGTGCTAAAATGCCCCTGAGCTCCTATAATTCACCCCTCCACTTT.

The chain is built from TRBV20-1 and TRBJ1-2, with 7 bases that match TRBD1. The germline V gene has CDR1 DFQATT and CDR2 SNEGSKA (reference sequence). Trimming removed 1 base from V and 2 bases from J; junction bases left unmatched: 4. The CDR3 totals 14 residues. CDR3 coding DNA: TGCAGTGCTAGAGTAGAGGGGGCAAACTATGGCTACACCTTC. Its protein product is CSARVEGANYGYTF.

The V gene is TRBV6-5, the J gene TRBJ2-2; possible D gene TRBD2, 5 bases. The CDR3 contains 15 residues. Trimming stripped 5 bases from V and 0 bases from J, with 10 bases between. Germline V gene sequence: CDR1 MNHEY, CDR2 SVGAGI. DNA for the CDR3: TGTGCCAGCAGTCCCGGGGTGCCGAACACCGGGGAGCTGTTTTTT. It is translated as CASSPGVPNTGELFF.

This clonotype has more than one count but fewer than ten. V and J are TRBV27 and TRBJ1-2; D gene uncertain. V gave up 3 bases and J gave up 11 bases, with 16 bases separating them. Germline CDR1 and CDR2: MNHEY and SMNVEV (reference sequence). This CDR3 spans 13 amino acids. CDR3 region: CASSFVPDIRYTF. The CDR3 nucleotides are TGTGCCAGCAGTTTTGTGCCAGATATACGGTACACCTTC.

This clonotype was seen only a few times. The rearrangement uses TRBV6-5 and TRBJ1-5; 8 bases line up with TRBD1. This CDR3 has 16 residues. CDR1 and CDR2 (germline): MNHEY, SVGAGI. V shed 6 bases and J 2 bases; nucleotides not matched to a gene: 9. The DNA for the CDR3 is TGTGCCAGCAGGAGACAGGGGAGACAGGGCAATCAGCCCCAGCATTTT. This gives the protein CASRRQGRQGNQPQHF.

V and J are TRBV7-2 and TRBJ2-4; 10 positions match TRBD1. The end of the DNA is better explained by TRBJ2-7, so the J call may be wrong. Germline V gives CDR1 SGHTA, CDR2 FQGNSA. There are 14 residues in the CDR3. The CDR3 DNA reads TGTGCCAGCAGATCGACAGGGGGCGTTTACGAGCAGTACTTC. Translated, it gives CASRSTGGVYEQYF.

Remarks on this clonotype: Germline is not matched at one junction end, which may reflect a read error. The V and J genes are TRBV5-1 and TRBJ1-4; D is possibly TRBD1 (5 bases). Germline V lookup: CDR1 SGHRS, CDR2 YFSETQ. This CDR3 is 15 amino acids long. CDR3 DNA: TGCTCCAGCAGCTTGGTTGGGGCATTGAATGAAAAACTGTTTTTT. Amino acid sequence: CSSSLVGALNEKLFF.

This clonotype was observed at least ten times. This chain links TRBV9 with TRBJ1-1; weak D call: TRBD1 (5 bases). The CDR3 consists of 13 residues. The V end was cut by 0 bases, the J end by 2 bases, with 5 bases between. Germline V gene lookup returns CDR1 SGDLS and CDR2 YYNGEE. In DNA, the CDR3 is TGTGCCAGCAGCGTAGGGGACAACACTGAAGCTTTCTTT. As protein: CASSVGDNTEAFF.

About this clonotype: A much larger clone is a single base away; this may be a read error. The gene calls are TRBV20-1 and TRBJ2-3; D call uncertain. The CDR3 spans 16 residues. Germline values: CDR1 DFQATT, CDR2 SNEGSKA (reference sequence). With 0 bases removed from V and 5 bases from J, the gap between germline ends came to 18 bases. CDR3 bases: TGCAGTGCTAGAGATGGTCGGCGGCAGACCATAGATACGCAGTATTTT. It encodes CSARDGRRQTIDTQYF.

The CDR3 sequence: CASSQDPAGASTDTQYF. The DNA of the CDR3 is TGCGCCAGCAGCCAAGATCCAGCGGGGGCTAGCACAGATACGCAGTATTTT. The chain joins TRBV4-3 to TRBJ2-3; TRBD2 agrees at 8 bases. This CDR3 has 17 residues. CDR1 LGHNA and CDR2 YSLEER come from the germline V gene. V was clipped by 0 bases and J by 0 bases; unmatched bases: 5.

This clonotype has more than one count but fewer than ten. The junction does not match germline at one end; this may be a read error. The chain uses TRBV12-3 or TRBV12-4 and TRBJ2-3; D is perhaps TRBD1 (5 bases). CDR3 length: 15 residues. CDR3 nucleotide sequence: TGTGCCTGCAGACCGCGACAGACTAGCACAGATACGCAGTATTTT. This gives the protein CACRPRQTSTDTQYF.